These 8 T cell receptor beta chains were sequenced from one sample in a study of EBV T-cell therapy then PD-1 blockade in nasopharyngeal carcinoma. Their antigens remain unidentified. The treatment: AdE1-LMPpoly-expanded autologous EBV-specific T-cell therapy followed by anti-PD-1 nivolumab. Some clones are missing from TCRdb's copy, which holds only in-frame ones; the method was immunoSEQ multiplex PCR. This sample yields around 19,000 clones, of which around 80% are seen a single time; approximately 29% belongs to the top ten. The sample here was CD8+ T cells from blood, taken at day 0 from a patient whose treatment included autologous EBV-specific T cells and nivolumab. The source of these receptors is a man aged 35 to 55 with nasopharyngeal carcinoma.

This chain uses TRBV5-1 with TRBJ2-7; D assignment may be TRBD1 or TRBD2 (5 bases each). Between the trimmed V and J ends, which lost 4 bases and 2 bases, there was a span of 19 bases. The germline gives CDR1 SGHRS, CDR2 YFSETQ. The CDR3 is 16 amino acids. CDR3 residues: CASSPGTSHPAYEQYF. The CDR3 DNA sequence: TGCGCCAGCAGCCCGGGGACCTCGCATCCTGCCTACGAGCAGTACTTC. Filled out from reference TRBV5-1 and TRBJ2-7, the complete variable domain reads KAGVTQTPRYLIKTRGQQVTLSCSPISGHRSVSWYQQTPGQGLQFLFEYFSETQRNKGNFPGRFSGRQFSNSRSEMNVSTLELGDSALYLCASSPGTSHPAYEQYFGPGTRLTVT.

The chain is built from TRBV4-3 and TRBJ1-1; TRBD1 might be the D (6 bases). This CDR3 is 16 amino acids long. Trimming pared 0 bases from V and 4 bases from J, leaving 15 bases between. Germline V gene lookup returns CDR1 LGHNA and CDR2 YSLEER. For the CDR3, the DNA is TGCGCCAGCAGCCAAGATGTGGGGGGCTCGGGCACTGAAGCTTTCTTT. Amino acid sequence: CASSQDVGGSGTEAFF.

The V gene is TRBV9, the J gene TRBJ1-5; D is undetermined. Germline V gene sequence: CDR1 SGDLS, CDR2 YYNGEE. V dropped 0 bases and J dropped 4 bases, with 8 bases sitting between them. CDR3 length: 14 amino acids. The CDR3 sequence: CASSVAEQNQPQHF. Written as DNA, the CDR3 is TGTGCCAGCAGCGTAGCTGAACAGAATCAGCCCCAGCATTTT.

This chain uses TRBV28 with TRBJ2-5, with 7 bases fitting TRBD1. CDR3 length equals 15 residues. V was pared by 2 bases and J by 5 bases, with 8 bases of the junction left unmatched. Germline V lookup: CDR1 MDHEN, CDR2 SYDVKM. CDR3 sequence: CASSLPTGVRETQYF. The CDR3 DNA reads TGTGCCAGCAGTTTACCAACAGGGGTTCGCGAGACCCAGTACTTC.

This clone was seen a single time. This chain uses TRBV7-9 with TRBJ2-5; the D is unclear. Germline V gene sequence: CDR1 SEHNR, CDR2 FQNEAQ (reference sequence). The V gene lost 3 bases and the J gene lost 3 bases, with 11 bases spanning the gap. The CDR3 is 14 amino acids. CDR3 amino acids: CASSFFSAKETQYF. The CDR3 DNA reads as TGTGCCAGCAGCTTCTTCTCCGCCAAAGAGACCCAGTACTTC.

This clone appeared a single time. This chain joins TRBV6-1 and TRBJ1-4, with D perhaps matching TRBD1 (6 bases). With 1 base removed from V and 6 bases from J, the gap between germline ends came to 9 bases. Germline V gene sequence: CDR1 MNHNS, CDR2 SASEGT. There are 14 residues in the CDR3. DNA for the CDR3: TGTGCCAGCAGTGAAGGTCAGGGGCATGAAAAACTGTTTTTT. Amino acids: CASSEGQGHEKLFF.

DNA of the CDR3: TGTGCCAGCAGCTTAACGGACAGGGGCTCCTACGAGCAGTACTTC. This encodes CASSLTDRGSYEQYF. J is TRBJ2-7 and V is TRBV13, with 9 bases matching TRBD1. V trimming: 2 bases; J trimming: 0 bases; junction bases outside the gene matches: 2. Per germline, CDR1 PRHDT and CDR2 FYEKMQ (reference sequence). The CDR3 spans 15 residues.

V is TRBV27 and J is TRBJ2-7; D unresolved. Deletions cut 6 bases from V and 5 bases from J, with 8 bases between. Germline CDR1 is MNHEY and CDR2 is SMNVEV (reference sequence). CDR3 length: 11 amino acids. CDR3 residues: CASRRSHEQYF. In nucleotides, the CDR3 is TGTGCCAGCAGACGATCTCACGAGCAGTACTTC.